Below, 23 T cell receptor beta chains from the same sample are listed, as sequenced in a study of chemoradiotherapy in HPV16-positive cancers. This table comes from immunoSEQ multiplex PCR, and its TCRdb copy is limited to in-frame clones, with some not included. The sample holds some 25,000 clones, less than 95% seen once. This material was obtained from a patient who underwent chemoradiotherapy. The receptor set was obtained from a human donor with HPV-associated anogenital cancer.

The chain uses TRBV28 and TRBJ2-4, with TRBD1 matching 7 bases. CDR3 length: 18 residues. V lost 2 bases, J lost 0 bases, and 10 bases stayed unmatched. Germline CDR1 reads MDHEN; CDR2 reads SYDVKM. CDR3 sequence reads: CASSLPLSGGLAKNIQYF. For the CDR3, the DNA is TGTGCCAGCAGTTTACCCCTATCAGGGGGTCTAGCCAAAAACATTCAGTACTTC.

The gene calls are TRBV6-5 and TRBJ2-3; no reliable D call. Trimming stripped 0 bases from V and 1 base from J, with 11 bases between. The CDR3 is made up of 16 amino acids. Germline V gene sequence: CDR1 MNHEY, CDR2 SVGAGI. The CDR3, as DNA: TGTGCCAGCAGTTACTCGTACGTTGGGGGCACAGATACGCAGTATTTT. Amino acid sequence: CASSYSYVGGTDTQYF.

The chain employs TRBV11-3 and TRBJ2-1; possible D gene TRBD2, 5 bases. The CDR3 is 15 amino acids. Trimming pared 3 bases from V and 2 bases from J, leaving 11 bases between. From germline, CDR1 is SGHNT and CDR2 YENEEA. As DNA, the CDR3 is TGTGCCAGCAGCTTTCGGAGGAGTGCCTACAATGAGCAGTTCTTC. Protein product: CASSFRRSAYNEQFF.

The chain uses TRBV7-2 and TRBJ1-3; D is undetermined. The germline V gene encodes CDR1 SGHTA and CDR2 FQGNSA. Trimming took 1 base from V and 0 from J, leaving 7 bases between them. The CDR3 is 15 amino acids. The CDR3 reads CASSLGPSSGNTIYF. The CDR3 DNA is TGTGCCAGCAGCTTAGGACCGTCCTCTGGAAACACCATATATTTT.

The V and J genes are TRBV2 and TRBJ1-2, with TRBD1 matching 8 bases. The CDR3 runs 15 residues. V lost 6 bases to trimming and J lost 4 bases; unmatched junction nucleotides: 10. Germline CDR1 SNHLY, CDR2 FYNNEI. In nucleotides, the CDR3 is TGTGCCAGCAGGGCAATGCAGGGGGCCGGCTATGGCTACACCTTC. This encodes CASRAMQGAGYGYTF.

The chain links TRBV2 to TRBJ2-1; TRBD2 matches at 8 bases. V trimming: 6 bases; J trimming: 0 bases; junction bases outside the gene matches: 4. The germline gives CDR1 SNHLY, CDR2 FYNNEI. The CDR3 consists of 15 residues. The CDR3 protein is CASRLAALSYNEQFF. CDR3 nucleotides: TGTGCCAGCAGACTAGCGGCCCTCTCCTACAATGAGCAGTTCTTC.

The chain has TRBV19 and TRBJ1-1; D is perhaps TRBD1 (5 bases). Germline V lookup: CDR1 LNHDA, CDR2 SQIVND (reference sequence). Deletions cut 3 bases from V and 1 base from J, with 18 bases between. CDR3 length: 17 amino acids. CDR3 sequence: CASSIWAGTSANTEAFF. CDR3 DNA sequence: TGTGCCAGTAGTATCTGGGCAGGGACGTCAGCGAACACTGAAGCTTTCTTT.

The CDR3 nucleotides are TGTGCCAGCAGCTACGGGACAGGGATGAACACCGGGGAGCTGTTTTTT. Protein sequence: CASSYGTGMNTGELFF. The gene calls are TRBV11-2 and TRBJ2-2; 9 bases line up with TRBD1. Germline CDR1 and CDR2: SGHAT and FQNNGV. The CDR3 loop spans 16 amino acids. The trim removed 4 bases at V and 1 base at J, leaving 4 bases unmatched.

The CDR3 sequence: CASSKESWREGAYGYTF. Written as DNA, the CDR3 is TGTGCCAGCAGCAAAGAATCTTGGCGTGAGGGTGCCTATGGCTACACCTTC. J is TRBJ1-2 and V is TRBV21-1. TRBV21-1 is assigned pseudogene status. This CDR3 spans 17 amino acids.

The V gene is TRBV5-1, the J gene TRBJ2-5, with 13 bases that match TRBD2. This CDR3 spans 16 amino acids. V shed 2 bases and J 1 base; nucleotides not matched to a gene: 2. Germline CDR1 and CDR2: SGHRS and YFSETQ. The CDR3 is CASSFGTSGIQETQYF. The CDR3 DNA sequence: TGCGCCAGCAGCTTCGGGACTAGCGGGATCCAAGAGACCCAGTACTTC. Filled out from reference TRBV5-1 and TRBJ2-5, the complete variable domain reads KAGVTQTPRYLIKTRGQQVTLSCSPISGHRSVSWYQQTPGQGLQFLFEYFSETQRNKGNFPGRFSGRQFSNSRSEMNVSTLELGDSALYLCASSFGTSGIQETQYFGPGTRLLVL.

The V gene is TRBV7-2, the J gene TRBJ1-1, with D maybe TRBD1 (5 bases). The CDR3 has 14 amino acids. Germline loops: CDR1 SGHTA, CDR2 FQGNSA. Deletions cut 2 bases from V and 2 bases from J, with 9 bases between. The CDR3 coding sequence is TGTGCCAGCAGCTTAACGGGACTAAACACTGAAGCTTTCTTT. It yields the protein CASSLTGLNTEAFF.

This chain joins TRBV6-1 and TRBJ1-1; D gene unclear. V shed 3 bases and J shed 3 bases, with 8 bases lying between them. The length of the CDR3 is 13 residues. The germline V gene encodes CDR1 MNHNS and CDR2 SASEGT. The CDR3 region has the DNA TGTGCCAGCAGTGAGTCGGTGTACACTGAAGCTTTCTTT. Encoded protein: CASSESVYTEAFF.

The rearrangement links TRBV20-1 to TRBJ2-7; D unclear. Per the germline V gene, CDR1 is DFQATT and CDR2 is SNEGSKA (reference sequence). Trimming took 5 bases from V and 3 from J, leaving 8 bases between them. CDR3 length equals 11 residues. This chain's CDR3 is CSALGSYEQYF. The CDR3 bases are TGCAGTGCTCTAGGCAGCTACGAGCAGTACTTC.

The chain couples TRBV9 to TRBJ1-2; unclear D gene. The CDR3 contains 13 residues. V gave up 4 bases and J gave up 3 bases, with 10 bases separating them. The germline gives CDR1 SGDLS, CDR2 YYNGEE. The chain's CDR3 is CASSRDGYYGYTF. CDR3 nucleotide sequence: TGTGCCAGCAGCCGGGATGGGTACTATGGCTACACCTTC.

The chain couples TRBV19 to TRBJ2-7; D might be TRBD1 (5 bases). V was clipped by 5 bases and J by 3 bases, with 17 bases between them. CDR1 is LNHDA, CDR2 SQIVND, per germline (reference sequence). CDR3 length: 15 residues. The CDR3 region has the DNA TGTGCCAGTAGTCCGGCCCCCCCAGGGCGCTACGAGCAGTACTTC. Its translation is CASSPAPPGRYEQYF.

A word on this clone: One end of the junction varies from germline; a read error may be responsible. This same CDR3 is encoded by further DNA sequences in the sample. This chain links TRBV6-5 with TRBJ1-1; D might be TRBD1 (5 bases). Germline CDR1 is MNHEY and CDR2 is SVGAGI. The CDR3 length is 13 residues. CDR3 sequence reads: CASSQGMNTEAFF. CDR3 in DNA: TGTGCCAGCAGTCAGGGAATGAACACTGAAGCCTTCTTT.

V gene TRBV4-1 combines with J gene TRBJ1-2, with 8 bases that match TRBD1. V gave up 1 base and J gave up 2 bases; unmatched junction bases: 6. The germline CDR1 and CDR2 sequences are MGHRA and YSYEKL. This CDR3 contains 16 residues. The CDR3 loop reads CASSQVGTGLNYGYTF. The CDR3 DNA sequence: TGCGCCAGCAGCCAAGTAGGGACAGGATTGAACTATGGCTACACCTTC.

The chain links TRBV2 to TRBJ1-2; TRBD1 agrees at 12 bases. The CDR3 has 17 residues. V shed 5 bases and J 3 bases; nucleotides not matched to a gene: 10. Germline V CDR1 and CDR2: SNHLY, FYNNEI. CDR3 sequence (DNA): TGTGCCAGCAGTCCCGGGACAGGGGGCTTTTGGGACTATGGCTACACCTTC. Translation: CASSPGTGGFWDYGYTF.

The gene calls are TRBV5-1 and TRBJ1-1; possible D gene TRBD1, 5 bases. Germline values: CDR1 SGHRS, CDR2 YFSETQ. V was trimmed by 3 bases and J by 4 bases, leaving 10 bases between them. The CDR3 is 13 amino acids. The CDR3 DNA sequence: TGCGCCAGCAGCTGGGGCCAGTCCACTGAAGCTTTCTTT. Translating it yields CASSWGQSTEAFF. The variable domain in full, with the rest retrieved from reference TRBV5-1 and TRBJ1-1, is KAGVTQTPRYLIKTRGQQVTLSCSPISGHRSVSWYQQTPGQGLQFLFEYFSETQRNKGNFPGRFSGRQFSNSRSEMNVSTLELGDSALYLCASSWGQSTEAFFGQGTRLTVV.

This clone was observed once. This CDR3 is CASSPRQDNSNQPQHF. The CDR3, as DNA: TGTGCCAGCAGCCCTAGACAGGACAATAGCAATCAGCCCCAGCATTTT. The rearrangement joins TRBV28 to TRBJ1-5; D might be TRBD1 (6 bases). The CDR3 is 16 amino acids. Deletions cut 6 bases from V and 0 bases from J, with 15 bases between. Germline values: CDR1 MDHEN, CDR2 SYDVKM.

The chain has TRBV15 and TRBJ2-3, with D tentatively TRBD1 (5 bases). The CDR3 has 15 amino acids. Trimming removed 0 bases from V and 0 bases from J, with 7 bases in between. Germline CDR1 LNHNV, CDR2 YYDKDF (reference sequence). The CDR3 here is CATSRDRASTDTQYF. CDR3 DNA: TGTGCCACCAGCAGAGACAGGGCGAGCACAGATACGCAGTATTTT.

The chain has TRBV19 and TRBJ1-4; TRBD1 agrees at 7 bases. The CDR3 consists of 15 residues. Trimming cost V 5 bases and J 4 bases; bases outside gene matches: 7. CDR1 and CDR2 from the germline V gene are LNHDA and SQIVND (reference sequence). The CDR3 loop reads CASSATGWHNEKLFF. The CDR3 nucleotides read TGTGCCAGTAGTGCGACAGGGTGGCATAATGAAAAACTGTTTTTT.

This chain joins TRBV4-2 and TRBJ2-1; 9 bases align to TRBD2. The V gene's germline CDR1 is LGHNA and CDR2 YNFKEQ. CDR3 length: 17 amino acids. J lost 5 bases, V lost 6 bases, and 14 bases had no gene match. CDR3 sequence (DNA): TGTGCCAGCAGTCACAGTAGCGGGAGTGCAGGAGACAATGAGCAGTTCTTC. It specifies CASSHSSGSAGDNEQFF.